A selection of T cell receptor beta chains follows, all from one sample in a study of blood T cell repertoires in COVID-19. Sequenced by immunoSEQ multiplex PCR; TCRdb stores in-frame clones only, minus some. The top ten clones hold more than 0.85% of a sample with around 380,000 clones, roughly 80% of them seen once. Sequences were obtained from peripheral blood. These receptors came from a human donor with acute or convalescent COVID-19. The donor label of this sample is uncertain. The CDR3 runs from the conserved cysteine through the conserved F or W. The order of the fields is clone size, V gene, J gene, D gene, CDR3 DNA, CDR3 protein. D genes are given only for firm matches. The size entry is marked missing in some rows and otherwise reads once, few, many or a size class.

abundance: NA; v_gene: TRBV5-6; j_gene: TRBJ2-7; d_gene: TRBD2; CDR3nt: TGTGCCAGCAGCTTCGGTTTTGGGGGGGCCTACGAGCAGTACTTC; CDR3aa: CASSFGFGGAYEQYF
abundance: NA; v_gene: TRBV9; j_gene: TRBJ1-6; d_gene: NA; CDR3nt: TGTGCCAGCAGCGTGCGAGCTACAGGGAATTCACCCCTCCACTTT; CDR3aa: CASSVRATGNSPLHF
abundance: few; v_gene: TRBV27; j_gene: TRBJ1-3; d_gene: NA; CDR3nt: TGTGCCAGCAGTTTATTACAGGGAAACACCATATATTTT; CDR3aa: CASSLLQGNTIYF
abundance: NA; v_gene: TRBV5-1; j_gene: TRBJ2-3; d_gene: NA; CDR3nt: TGCGCCAGCAGCTTGGGGGAGAGCACAGATACGCAGTATTTT; CDR3aa: CASSLGESTDTQYF
abundance: NA; v_gene: TRBV2; j_gene: TRBJ1-1; d_gene: NA; CDR3nt: TGTGCCAGCAGTGGCCCCACAGGGCTGAACACTGAAGCTTTCTTT; CDR3aa: CASSGPTGLNTEAFF
abundance: few; v_gene: TRBV28; j_gene: TRBJ1-5; d_gene: NA; CDR3nt: TGTGCGAGTTTTAGCAATCAGCCCCAGCATTTT; CDR3aa: CASFSNQPQHF
abundance: NA; v_gene: TRBV19; j_gene: TRBJ2-1; d_gene: TRBD2; CDR3nt: TGTGCCAGTAGTATAGGGTTCTCAAGCGGGGGATACAATGAGCAGTTCTTC; CDR3aa: CASSIGFSSGGYNEQFF
abundance: NA; v_gene: TRBV5-1; j_gene: TRBJ2-7; d_gene: NA; CDR3nt: TGCGCCAGCAGCTCCTTTGACAGATACGAGCAGTACTTC; CDR3aa: CASSSFDRYEQYF
abundance: once; v_gene: TRBV9; j_gene: TRBJ1-1; d_gene: NA; CDR3nt: TGTGCCAGCAGCGTAAGCCAGGCGAACACTGAAGCTTTCTTT; CDR3aa: CASSVSQANTEAFF
abundance: NA; v_gene: TRBV10-1; j_gene: TRBJ2-1; d_gene: TRBD2; CDR3nt: TGCGCCAGCAGTGAGTCGGGGAACCGCCCCGGGACTAGCCGGTTCAATGAGCAGTTCTTC; CDR3aa: CASSESGNRPGTSRFNEQFF
abundance: NA; v_gene: TRBV18; j_gene: TRBJ2-6; d_gene: NA; CDR3nt: TGTGCCAGCTCACCGTCAGGGGCCAACGTCCTGACTTTC; CDR3aa: CASSPSGANVLTF
abundance: NA; v_gene: TRBV4-1; j_gene: TRBJ1-1; d_gene: TRBD1; CDR3nt: TGCGCCAGCAGCTTCCCGGGACAGGGGGACACTGAAGCTTTCTTT; CDR3aa: CASSFPGQGDTEAFF
abundance: NA; v_gene: TRBV30; j_gene: TRBJ1-1; d_gene: NA; CDR3nt: TGTGCCTGGACTCGGACAGTGTCGAACACTGAAGCTTTCTTT; CDR3aa: CAWTRTVSNTEAFF
abundance: NA; v_gene: TRBV5-5; j_gene: TRBJ2-2; d_gene: NA; CDR3nt: TGTGCCAGCAGCTCCCCCGGACAGAGAACCGGGGAGCTGTTTTTT; CDR3aa: CASSSPGQRTGELFF
abundance: NA; v_gene: TRBV5-1; j_gene: TRBJ2-7; d_gene: TRBD2; CDR3nt: TGCGCCAGCAGAACGACTAGCGGGAGTGCCGAGCAGTACTTC; CDR3aa: CASRTTSGSAEQYF
abundance: few; v_gene: TRBV5-1; j_gene: TRBJ1-1; d_gene: NA; CDR3nt: TGCGCCAGCAGCTTCGGGGTTAGGAACACTGAAGCTTTCTTT; CDR3aa: CASSFGVRNTEAFF
abundance: NA; v_gene: TRBV19; j_gene: TRBJ2-7; d_gene: NA; CDR3nt: TGTGCCAGTAGTGTAACTAGGGGGATCTCCGAGCAGTACTTC; CDR3aa: CASSVTRGISEQYF
abundance: many; v_gene: TRBV7-8; j_gene: TRBJ1-2; d_gene: TRBD1; CDR3nt: TGTGCCAGCAGCTTGGGACAGGGGGAGTATGGCTACACCTTC; CDR3aa: CASSLGQGEYGYTF
abundance: NA; v_gene: TRBV27; j_gene: TRBJ2-5; d_gene: NA; CDR3nt: TGTGCCAGCAGTCTCACGTACCGGGTGGGAGAGACCCAGTACTTC; CDR3aa: CASSLTYRVGETQYF
abundance: NA; v_gene: TRBV7-2; j_gene: TRBJ2-1; d_gene: TRBD2; CDR3nt: TGTGCCAGCAGCTTAGTGGGGGGACTAGCGGGGATCAATGAGCAGTTCTTC; CDR3aa: CASSLVGGLAGINEQFF
abundance: once; v_gene: TRBV9; j_gene: TRBJ2-2; d_gene: TRBD2; CDR3nt: TGTGCCAGCAGCCCTTTTCTACTAGCGCTGAACACCGGGGAGCTGTTTTTT; CDR3aa: CASSPFLLALNTGELFF
abundance: NA; v_gene: TRBV6-4; j_gene: TRBJ2-2; d_gene: NA; CDR3nt: TGTGCCAGCAGAACCGACAGGACGACCGGGGAGCTGTTTTTT; CDR3aa: CASRTDRTTGELFF
abundance: few; v_gene: TRBV2; j_gene: TRBJ2-5; d_gene: TRBD1; CDR3nt: TGTGCCAGCAGTCGGGACAGACAAGAGACCCAGTACTTC; CDR3aa: CASSRDRQETQYF
abundance: NA; v_gene: TRBV6-5; j_gene: TRBJ2-1; d_gene: TRBD2; CDR3nt: TGTGCCAGCAGTTCAGGGACTAGCGGTTTTTACAATGAGCAGTTCTTC; CDR3aa: CASSSGTSGFYNEQFF
abundance: NA; v_gene: TRBV6-5; j_gene: TRBJ1-2; d_gene: NA; CDR3nt: TGTGCCAGCAGTCACGACGGGAGGACAGATGGCTACACCTTC; CDR3aa: CASSHDGRTDGYTF
abundance: once; v_gene: TRBV5-1; j_gene: TRBJ2-2; d_gene: NA; CDR3nt: TGCGCCAGCAGCTTGATTCGGCGCGGATCTCAAACCGGGGAGCTGTTTTTT; CDR3aa: CASSLIRRGSQTGELFF
abundance: NA; v_gene: TRBV28; j_gene: TRBJ2-7; d_gene: NA; CDR3nt: TGTGCCAGCAGGGTCAGGGCTGGCGAGCAGTACTTC; CDR3aa: CASRVRAGEQYF
abundance: few; v_gene: TRBV2; j_gene: TRBJ1-2; d_gene: TRBD1; CDR3nt: TGTGCCAGCAGTGAAGAAGCAGGACAGGGGAGCTACACCTTC; CDR3aa: CASSEEAGQGSYTF
abundance: once; v_gene: TRBV19; j_gene: TRBJ1-5; d_gene: NA; CDR3nt: TGTGCCAGTAATCAGGGGAGAGGCAATCAGCCCCAGCATTTT; CDR3aa: CASNQGRGNQPQHF
abundance: NA; v_gene: TRBV27; j_gene: TRBJ2-3; d_gene: TRBD1; CDR3nt: TGTGCCAGCAGTTTTTTCTGGGACAGAAGCACAGATACGCAGTATTTT; CDR3aa: CASSFFWDRSTDTQYF
abundance: NA; v_gene: TRBV28; j_gene: TRBJ2-1; d_gene: NA; CDR3nt: TGTGCCAGCAGTTTTTCGCGGGATTCAAATGAGCAGTTCTTC; CDR3aa: CASSFSRDSNEQFF
abundance: NA; v_gene: TRBV6-5; j_gene: TRBJ1-2; d_gene: NA; CDR3nt: TGTGCCAGCAGTTACAAGTTGTCAGGGACACCCCATGGCTACACCTTC; CDR3aa: CASSYKLSGTPHGYTF
abundance: NA; v_gene: TRBV5-1; j_gene: TRBJ1-1; d_gene: TRBD1; CDR3nt: TGCGCCAGCAGGGGACAGGGGTTGAACACTGAAGCTTTCTTT; CDR3aa: CASRGQGLNTEAFF
abundance: NA; v_gene: TRBV2; j_gene: TRBJ1-2; d_gene: TRBD1; CDR3nt: TGTGCCAGCAGTGAGGGGACAGGGGTTTATTATGGCTACACCTTC; CDR3aa: CASSEGTGVYYGYTF
abundance: NA; v_gene: TRBV6-5; j_gene: TRBJ2-7; d_gene: TRBD1; CDR3nt: TGTGCCAGCAGTACCCCGGACAGGTCCCACGAGCAGTACTTC; CDR3aa: CASSTPDRSHEQYF
abundance: once; v_gene: TRBV12-3/TRBV12-4; j_gene: TRBJ2-2; d_gene: TRBD1; CDR3nt: TGTGCCAGCAGACAGGGGGTGATCGGGGAGCTGTTTTTT; CDR3aa: CASRQGVIGELFF
abundance: NA; v_gene: TRBV14; j_gene: TRBJ2-7; d_gene: TRBD1; CDR3nt: TGTGCCAGCAGCTTCGGACAGGGTATCTACGAGCAGTACTTC; CDR3aa: CASSFGQGIYEQYF
abundance: NA; v_gene: TRBV2; j_gene: TRBJ2-5; d_gene: TRBD2; CDR3nt: TGTGCCAGCAGTGAAGCGCGGGGGGACGGGACCCAGTACTTC; CDR3aa: CASSEARGDGTQYF
abundance: NA; v_gene: TRBV5-8; j_gene: TRBJ1-2; d_gene: NA; CDR3nt: TGTGCCAGCAGCTTGCGAGGGTCGAACATGAGGGACACCTTC; CDR3aa: CASSLRGSNMRDTF
abundance: NA; v_gene: TRBV6-1; j_gene: TRBJ1-5; d_gene: NA; CDR3nt: TGTGCCAGCAGTGAAAGCGGGGGGCGGAGGCAGCCCCAGCATTTT; CDR3aa: CASSESGGRRQPQHF
abundance: NA; v_gene: TRBV5-3; j_gene: TRBJ1-3; d_gene: TRBD1; CDR3nt: TGTGCCAGAAGCCGCCCCGGGACAGGGGCTCAAGGGGATGGAAACACCATATATTTT; CDR3aa: CARSRPGTGAQGDGNTIYF
abundance: NA; v_gene: TRBV12-3/TRBV12-4; j_gene: TRBJ1-1; d_gene: NA; CDR3nt: TGTGCCAGCAGCTCCGGGACAGAAGCTTTCTTT; CDR3aa: CASSSGTEAFF